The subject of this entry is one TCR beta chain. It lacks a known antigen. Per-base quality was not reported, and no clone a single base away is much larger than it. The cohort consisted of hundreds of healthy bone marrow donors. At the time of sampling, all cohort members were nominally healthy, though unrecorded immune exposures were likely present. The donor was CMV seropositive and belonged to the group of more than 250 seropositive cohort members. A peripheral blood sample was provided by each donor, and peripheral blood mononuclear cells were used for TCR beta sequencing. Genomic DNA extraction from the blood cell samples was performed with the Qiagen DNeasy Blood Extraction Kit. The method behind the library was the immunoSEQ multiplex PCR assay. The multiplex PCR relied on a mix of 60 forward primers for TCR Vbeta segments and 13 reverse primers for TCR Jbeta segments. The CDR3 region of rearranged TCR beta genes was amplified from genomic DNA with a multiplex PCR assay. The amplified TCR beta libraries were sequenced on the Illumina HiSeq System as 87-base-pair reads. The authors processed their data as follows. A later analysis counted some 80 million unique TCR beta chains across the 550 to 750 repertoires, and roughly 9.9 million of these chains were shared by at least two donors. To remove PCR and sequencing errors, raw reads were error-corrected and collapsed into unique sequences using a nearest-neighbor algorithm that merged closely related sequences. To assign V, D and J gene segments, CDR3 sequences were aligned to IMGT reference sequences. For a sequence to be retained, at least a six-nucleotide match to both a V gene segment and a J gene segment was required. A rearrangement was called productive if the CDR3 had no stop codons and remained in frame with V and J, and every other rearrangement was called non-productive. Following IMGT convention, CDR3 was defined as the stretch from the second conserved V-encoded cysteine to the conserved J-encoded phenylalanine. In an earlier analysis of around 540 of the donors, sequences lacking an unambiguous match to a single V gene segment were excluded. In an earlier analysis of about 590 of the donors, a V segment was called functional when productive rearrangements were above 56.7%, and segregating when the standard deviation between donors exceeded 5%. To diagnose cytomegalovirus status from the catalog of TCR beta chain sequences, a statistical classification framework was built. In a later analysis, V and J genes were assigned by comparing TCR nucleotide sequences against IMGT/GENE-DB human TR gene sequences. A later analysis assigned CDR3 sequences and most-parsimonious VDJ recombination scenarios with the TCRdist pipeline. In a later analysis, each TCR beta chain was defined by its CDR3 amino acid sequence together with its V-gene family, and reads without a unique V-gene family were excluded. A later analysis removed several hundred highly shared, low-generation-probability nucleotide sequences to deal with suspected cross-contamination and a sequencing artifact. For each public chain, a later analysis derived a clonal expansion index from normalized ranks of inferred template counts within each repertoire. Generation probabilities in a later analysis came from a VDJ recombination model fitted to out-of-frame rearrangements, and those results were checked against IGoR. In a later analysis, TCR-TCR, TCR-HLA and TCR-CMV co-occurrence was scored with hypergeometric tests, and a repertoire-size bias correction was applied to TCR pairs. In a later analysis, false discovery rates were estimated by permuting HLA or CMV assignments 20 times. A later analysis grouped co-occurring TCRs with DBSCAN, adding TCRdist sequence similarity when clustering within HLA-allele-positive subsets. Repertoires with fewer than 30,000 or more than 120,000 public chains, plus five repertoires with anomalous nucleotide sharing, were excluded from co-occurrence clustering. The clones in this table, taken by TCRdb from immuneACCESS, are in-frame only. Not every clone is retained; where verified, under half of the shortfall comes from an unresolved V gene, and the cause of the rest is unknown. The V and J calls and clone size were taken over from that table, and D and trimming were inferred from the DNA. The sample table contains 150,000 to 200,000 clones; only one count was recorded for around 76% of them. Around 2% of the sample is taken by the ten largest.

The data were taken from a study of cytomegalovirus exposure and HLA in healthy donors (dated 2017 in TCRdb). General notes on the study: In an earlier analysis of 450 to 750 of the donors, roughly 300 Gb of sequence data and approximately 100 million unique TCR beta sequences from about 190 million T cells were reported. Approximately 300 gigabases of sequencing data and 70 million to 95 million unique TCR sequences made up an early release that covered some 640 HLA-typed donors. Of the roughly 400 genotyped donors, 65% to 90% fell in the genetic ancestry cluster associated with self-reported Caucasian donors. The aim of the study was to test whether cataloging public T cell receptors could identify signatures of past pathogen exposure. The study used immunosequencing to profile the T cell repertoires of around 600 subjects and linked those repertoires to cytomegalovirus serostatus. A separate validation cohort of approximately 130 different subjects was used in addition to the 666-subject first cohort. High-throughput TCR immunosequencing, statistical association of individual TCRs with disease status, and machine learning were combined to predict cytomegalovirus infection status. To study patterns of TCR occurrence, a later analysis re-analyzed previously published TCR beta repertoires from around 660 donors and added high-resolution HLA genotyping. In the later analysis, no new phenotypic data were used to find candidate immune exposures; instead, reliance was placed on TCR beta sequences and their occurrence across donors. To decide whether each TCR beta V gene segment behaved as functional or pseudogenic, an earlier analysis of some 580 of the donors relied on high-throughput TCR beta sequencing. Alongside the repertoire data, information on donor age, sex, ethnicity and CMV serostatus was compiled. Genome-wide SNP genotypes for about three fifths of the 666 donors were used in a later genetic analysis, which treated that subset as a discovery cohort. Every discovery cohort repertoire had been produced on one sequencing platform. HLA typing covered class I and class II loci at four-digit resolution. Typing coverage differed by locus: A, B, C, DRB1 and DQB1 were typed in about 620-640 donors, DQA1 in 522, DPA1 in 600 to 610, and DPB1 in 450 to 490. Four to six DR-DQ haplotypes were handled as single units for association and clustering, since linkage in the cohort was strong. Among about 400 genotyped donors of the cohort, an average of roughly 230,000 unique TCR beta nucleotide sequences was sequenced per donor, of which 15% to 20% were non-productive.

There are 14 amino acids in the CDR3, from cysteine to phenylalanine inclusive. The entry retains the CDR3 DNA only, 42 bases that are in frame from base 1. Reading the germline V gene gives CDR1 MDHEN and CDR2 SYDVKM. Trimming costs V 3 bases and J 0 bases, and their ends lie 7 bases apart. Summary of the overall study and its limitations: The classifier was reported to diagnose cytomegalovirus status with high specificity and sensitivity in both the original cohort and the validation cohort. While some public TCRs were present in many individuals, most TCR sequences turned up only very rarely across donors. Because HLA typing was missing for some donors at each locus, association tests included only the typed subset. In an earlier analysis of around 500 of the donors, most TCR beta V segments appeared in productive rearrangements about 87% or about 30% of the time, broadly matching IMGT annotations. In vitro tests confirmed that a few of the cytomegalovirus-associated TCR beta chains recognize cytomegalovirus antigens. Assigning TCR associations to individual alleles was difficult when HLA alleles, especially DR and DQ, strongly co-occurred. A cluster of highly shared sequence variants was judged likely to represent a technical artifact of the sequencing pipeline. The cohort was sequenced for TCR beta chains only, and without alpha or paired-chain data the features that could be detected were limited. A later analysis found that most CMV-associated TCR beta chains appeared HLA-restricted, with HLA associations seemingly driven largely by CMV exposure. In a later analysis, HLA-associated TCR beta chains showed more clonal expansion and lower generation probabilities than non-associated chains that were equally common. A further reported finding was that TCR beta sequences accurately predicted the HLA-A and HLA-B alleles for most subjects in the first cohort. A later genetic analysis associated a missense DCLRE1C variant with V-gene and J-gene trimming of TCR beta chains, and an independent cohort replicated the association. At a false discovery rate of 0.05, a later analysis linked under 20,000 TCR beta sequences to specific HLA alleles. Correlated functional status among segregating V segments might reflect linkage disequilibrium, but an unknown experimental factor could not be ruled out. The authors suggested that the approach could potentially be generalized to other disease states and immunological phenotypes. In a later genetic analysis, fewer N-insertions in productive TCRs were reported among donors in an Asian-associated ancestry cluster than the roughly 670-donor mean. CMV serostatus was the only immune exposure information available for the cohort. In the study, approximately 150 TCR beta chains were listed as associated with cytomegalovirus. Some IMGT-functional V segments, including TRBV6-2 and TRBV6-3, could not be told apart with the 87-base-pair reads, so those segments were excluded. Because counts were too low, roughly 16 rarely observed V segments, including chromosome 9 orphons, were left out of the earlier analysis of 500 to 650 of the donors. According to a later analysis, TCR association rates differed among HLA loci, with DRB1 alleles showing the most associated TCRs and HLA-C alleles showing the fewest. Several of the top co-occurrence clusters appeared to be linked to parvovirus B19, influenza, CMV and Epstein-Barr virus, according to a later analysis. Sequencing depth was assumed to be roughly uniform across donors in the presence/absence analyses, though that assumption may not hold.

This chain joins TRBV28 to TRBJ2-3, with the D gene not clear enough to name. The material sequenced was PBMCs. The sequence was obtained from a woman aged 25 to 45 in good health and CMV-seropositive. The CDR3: CASSLTSSTDTQYF. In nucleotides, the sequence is TGTGCCAGCAGTTTGACTTCTAGCACAGATACGCAGTATTTT.